This TCR beta chain was observed in a study of post-analysis software for immune sequencing data. The V gene's germline CDR1 is DFQATT and CDR2 SNEGSKA (reference sequence). The CDR3 length is 12 residues. Trimming removed 7 bases from V and 2 bases from J, with 12 bases in between. Unique molecular identifiers were carried by the TCR beta cDNA libraries. T cells numbering about 0.95 to 11 million gave rise to a few hundred thousand cDNA molecules. TCRdb reanalysed the PCR reads using MiXCR and keeps one entry per CDR3 protein. This sample has approximately 440,000 distinct CDR3 sequences, with 40% to 55% found just once. Notes on the study in general: Patients showed TRBV5-6, TRBV5-1 and TRBV20-1 among five TRBV segments more frequent than in controls.

Details on this clonotype: Antigen specificity is unknown.

The TCR originated in a girl under 18 with multiple sclerosis. Sequencing was performed on blood. This chain joins TRBV20-1 and TRBJ2-7, with no clear D. The CDR3 DNA reads TGCAGTGTCGCGACCGCGCCCTACGAGCAGTACTTC. It translates to CSVATAPYEQYF.